This TCR beta chain is from a study of shared clonotypes between healthy human individuals. Study in general: Plates per donor: three CD4 naive, three CD4 memory, two CD8 naive, one CD8 memory. Findings and limits, study-wide: Some clonotypes were shared by all four sorted-subset donors, while others were not shared. The non-shared ones had lower generation probabilities than the shared ones.

A roughly 200 ng quantity of DNA, around 30,000 T cell genomes, went into the sorted-subset replicate PCRs. The data were produced by immunoSEQ multiplex PCR, yet TCRdb's version contains in-frame clones alone and is incomplete. The table shows about 660,000 clones, with roughly 70% occurring only once. The CDR3 covers 17 residues. Worth noting for this clone: The antigen remains undetermined.

This clonotype was sampled from a woman aged 25 to 39 in good health. Sequencing used memory CD4+ T cells sorted from blood. This sample's subset: CD45RA-negative fraction. The gene calls are TRBV21-1 and TRBJ2-4. TRBV21-1 is a recognized pseudogene. Written as DNA, the CDR3 is TGTGCCAGCAGCCGCCCGGACCTAGGGAGAGGGGTAGACATTCAGTACTTC. Its translation is CASSRPDLGRGVDIQYF.